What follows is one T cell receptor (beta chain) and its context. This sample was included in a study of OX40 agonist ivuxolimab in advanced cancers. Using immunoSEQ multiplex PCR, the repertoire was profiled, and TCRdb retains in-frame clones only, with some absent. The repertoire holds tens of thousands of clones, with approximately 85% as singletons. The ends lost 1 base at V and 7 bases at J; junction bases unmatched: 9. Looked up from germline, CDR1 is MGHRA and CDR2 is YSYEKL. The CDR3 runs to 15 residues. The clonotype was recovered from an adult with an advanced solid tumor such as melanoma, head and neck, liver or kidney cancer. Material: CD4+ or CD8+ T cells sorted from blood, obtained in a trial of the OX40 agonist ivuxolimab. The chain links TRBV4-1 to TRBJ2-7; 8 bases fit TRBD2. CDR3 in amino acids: CASSQASGGTYEQYF. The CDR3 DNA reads TGCGCCAGCAGCCAAGCCAGCGGGGGCACGTATGAGCAGTACTTC.